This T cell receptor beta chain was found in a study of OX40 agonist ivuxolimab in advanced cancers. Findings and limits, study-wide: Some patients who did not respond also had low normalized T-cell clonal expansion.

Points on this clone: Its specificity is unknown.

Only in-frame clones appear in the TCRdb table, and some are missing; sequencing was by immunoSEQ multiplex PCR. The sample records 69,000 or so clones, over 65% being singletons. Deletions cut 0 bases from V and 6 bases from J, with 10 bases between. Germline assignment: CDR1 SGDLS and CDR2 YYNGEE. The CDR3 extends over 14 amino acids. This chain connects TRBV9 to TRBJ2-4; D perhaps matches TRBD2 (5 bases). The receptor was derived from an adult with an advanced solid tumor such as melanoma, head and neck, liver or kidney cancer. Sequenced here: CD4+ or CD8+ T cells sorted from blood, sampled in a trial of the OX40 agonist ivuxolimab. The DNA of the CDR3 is TGTGCCAGCAGCGTAGGCAATAGCGTAAACATTCAGTACTTC. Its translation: CASSVGNSVNIQYF.